These T cell receptor beta chains were read from a single sample in a study of blood T cell repertoires in COVID-19. Repertoires were generated with immunoSEQ multiplex PCR, while TCRdb's copy carries only in-frame clones and drops some. Of nearly 250,000 clones in the sample, just under 85% were seen once. Sequences were obtained from peripheral blood. Source of these receptors: an elderly woman with acute or convalescent COVID-19. Both conserved end residues are part of each CDR3. Fields, in order: D gene, V gene, J gene, clone size, CDR3 DNA, CDR3 protein. A D gene is named only where the DNA matches it firmly. Not all rows give a size; the values are once, few, many and, for expanded clones, a class.

>TRBD2|TRBV18|TRBJ2-1|NA
TGTGCCAGCTCAACGACCGGGACTAGCTGGTACAATGAGCAGTTCTTC
CASSTTGTSWYNEQFF
>TRBD1|TRBV18|TRBJ1-1|NA
TGTGCCAGCTCACCACTACAGGGGGGTGAAGCTTTCTTT
CASSPLQGGEAFF
>TRBD1|TRBV18|TRBJ2-3|once
TGTGCCAGCGAGACAGGGAGAACTAGCACAGATACGCAGTATTTT
CASETGRTSTDTQYF
>NA|TRBV11-2|TRBJ2-5|once
TGTGCCAGCAGCTTAGCGGGGGATGGGGAGACCCAGTACTTC
CASSLAGDGETQYF
>TRBD2|TRBV11-3|TRBJ2-2|NA
TGTGCCAGCAGCCGAAAGACTAGCCACACCGGGGAGCTGTTTTTT
CASSRKTSHTGELFF
>TRBD1|TRBV5-1|TRBJ2-1|NA
TGCGCCAGCAGGACCGGGACAGGGTACAATGAGCAGTTCTTC
CASRTGTGYNEQFF
>TRBD1|TRBV28|TRBJ2-3|NA
TGTGCCAGCACCGCGACAGGGCCGACAGATACGCAGTATTTT
CASTATGPTDTQYF
>NA|TRBV7-9|TRBJ1-2|NA
TGTGCCAGCGGGGGCAGCTGGCCGGGCTACACCTTC
CASGGSWPGYTF
>TRBD1|TRBV11-2|TRBJ1-3|NA
TGTGCCAGCAGCTTTTACGGGACAGGGGTTGCTGGGGCTGGAAACACCATATATTTT
CASSFYGTGVAGAGNTIYF
>TRBD1|TRBV2|TRBJ2-1|NA
TGTGCCAGCAGTAGGATAGGACAGGGGACCTACAATGAGCAGTTCTTC
CASSRIGQGTYNEQFF
>TRBD2|TRBV3-1/TRBV3-2|TRBJ2-5|NA
TGTGCCAGCAGCCGAGGACTAGCGGGGGACCCGTACTTC
CASSRGLAGDPYF
>TRBD1|TRBV7-2|TRBJ2-7|NA
TGTGCCAGCAGCTTAGTGGCAGGGGGATCCTACGAGCAGTACTTC
CASSLVAGGSYEQYF
>NA|TRBV19|TRBJ1-5|NA
TGTGCCAGTAGTATCGGACTAAACAGCCATCAGCCCCAGCATTTT
CASSIGLNSHQPQHF
>NA|TRBV15|TRBJ2-7|NA
TGTGCCACCAGCAGAGACAGTTACCGGCAGTACTTC
CATSRDSYRQYF
>TRBD2|TRBV2|TRBJ2-3|NA
TGTGCCAGCAGTGGACTAGCGGGGAGCACAGATACGCAGTATTTT
CASSGLAGSTDTQYF
>NA|TRBV15|TRBJ2-1|NA
TGTGCCACCAGCAGAGCGACTACGGACCAGTTCTTC
CATSRATTDQFF
>TRBD2|TRBV29-1|TRBJ2-3|NA
TGCAGCGTACCGACTAGCGGGTTTATAGGGGGAGTAGATACGCAGTATTTT
CSVPTSGFIGGVDTQYF
>TRBD1|TRBV30|TRBJ1-2|NA
TGTGCCTGGATCATGACAGGGGTGGGCTATGGCTACACCTTC
CAWIMTGVGYGYTF
>TRBD1|TRBV27|TRBJ2-5|NA
TGTGCCAGCGGCTATTCAGGGGGCAGGGAGACCCAGTACTTC
CASGYSGGRETQYF
>TRBD1|TRBV5-1|TRBJ2-7|NA
TGCGCCAGCAGCCCAGGGGTTCGGACAGGGGGCTACGAGCAGTACTTC
CASSPGVRTGGYEQYF
>NA|TRBV11-1|TRBJ2-7|NA
TGTGCCAGTGCCTATTCGAGCTCCTACGAGCAGTACTTC
CASAYSSSYEQYF
>NA|TRBV7-2|TRBJ1-6|NA
TGTGCCAGCAGCTTAGGGTGGGGCTCACCCCTCCACTTT
CASSLGWGSPLHF
>NA|TRBV5-1|TRBJ1-5|NA
TGCGCCAGCAGCTCGTATAGCAATCAGCCCCAGCATTTT
CASSSYSNQPQHF
>NA|TRBV4-3|TRBJ2-7|NA
TGCGCCAGCAGCCAAGACGGGGGCAGGGGGATCTACGAGCAGTACTTC
CASSQDGGRGIYEQYF
>TRBD2|TRBV9|TRBJ2-1|NA
TGTGCCAGCAGCGTAGTTAGCGGGAGCTCCTACAATGAGCAGTTCTTC
CASSVVSGSSYNEQFF
>TRBD2|TRBV28|TRBJ2-7|NA
TGTGCCAGCACCAGTTTCCGGACTAGCGGGAGGAATTCCTACGAGCAGTACTTC
CASTSFRTSGRNSYEQYF
>TRBD1|TRBV6-6|TRBJ2-7|NA
TGTGCCAGCAGCGGACAGGGACGGGAGCAGTACTTC
CASSGQGREQYF
>TRBD2|TRBV11-1|TRBJ2-7|NA
TGTGCCAGCAGTCCCGGACTAGCGAGGGCCTACGAGCAGTACTTC
CASSPGLARAYEQYF
>NA|TRBV7-2|TRBJ2-1|NA
TGTGCCAGCAGCCCAGCTCGCGGACTCTACAATGAGCAGTTCTTC
CASSPARGLYNEQFF
>NA|TRBV6-4|TRBJ2-3|NA
TGTGCCAGCAGTGACTCGTCAGGGGCAACAGATACGCAGTATTTT
CASSDSSGATDTQYF
>NA|TRBV11-2|TRBJ2-7|NA
TGTGCCAGCAGCTTAGATTTTCAGGGATCCTACGAGCAGTACTTC
CASSLDFQGSYEQYF
>TRBD2|TRBV3-1/TRBV3-2|TRBJ2-7|NA
TGTGCCAGCAGCCGACTAGCGGCCTCCTACGAGCAGTACTTC
CASSRLAASYEQYF
>TRBD1|TRBV5-5|TRBJ1-1|NA
TGTGCCAGCAGCCCTAGACAGGGGGCGCGGAACACTGAAGCTTTCTTT
CASSPRQGARNTEAFF